This entry lists 13 T cell receptor beta chains sequenced from one sample in a study of blood T cell repertoires in COVID-19. TCRdb keeps only in-frame clones here, not all; method: immunoSEQ multiplex PCR. The table has approximately 100,000 clones, 70% to 90% seen once. The sequenced sample consisted of PBMCs or T cells enriched from blood (not recorded which). The receptors derive from a woman aged 45-60 years who had recovered from COVID-19.

This clone was counted between two and nine times. The chain employs TRBV27 and TRBJ2-7, with D tentatively TRBD1 (5 bases). The germline V gene has CDR1 MNHEY and CDR2 SMNVEV (reference sequence). V lost 4 bases and J 0 bases, leaving 13 bases between the germline ends. This CDR3 spans 15 amino acids. DNA of the CDR3: TGTGCCAGCAGTTCCCGCAGGGCGAGCTCCTACGAGCAGTACTTC. Encoded protein: CASSSRRASSYEQYF.

The chain uses TRBV7-2 and TRBJ2-4, with 7 bases lining up with TRBD2. V shed 5 bases and J 4 bases; nucleotides not matched to a gene: 8. Germline V gene lookup returns CDR1 SGHTA and CDR2 FQGNSA. The CDR3 spans 15 residues. CDR3 in amino acids: CASSTTGTKKNIQYF. The CDR3, as DNA: TGTGCCAGCAGCACAACCGGGACTAAAAAAAACATTCAGTACTTC.

V gene TRBV19 combines with J gene TRBJ1-5, with TRBD1 as a possible D gene (6 bases). V shed 3 bases and J shed 5 bases, with 14 bases lying between them. This CDR3 has 15 amino acids. CDR1 and CDR2 from the germline V gene are LNHDA and SQIVND (reference sequence). CDR3 amino acids: CASSILSAGDQPQHF. The CDR3 bases are TGTGCCAGTAGTATTCTCTCGGCAGGGGATCAGCCCCAGCATTTT.

V is TRBV13 and J is TRBJ2-2; D is perhaps TRBD2 (6 bases). CDR3 length equals 14 residues. Trimming took off 3 bases at V and 5 bases at J, with 10 bases between the two ends. Germline-derived CDR1 and CDR2 are PRHDT and FYEKMQ (reference sequence). This chain's CDR3 is CASSFGTETGELFF. CDR3 nucleotides: TGTGCCAGCAGCTTTGGGACTGAGACCGGGGAGCTGTTTTTT.

The chain recombines TRBV29-1 with TRBJ1-2; 10 nucleotides align to TRBD1. The germline V gene encodes CDR1 SQVTM and CDR2 ANQGSEA. The CDR3 extends over 17 amino acids. V shed 6 bases, J shed 0 bases, and the junction held 13 bases outside the gene matches. The CDR3 region has the DNA TGCAGCGTGTCCCACCGGGACAGGGGTAAAGCTAACTATGGCTACACCTTC. It codes for CSVSHRDRGKANYGYTF.

V usage is TRBV27 and J usage is TRBJ2-3; 10 bases map to TRBD2. The V gene end was trimmed by 4 bases and the J gene end by 1 base; junction bases not matched to a gene: 2. The CDR3 sequence is 15 residues long. Germline V gene sequence: CDR1 MNHEY, CDR2 SMNVEV (reference sequence). The CDR3 nucleotides are TGTGCCAGCAGTTCCACTAGCGGGGGCACAGATACGCAGTATTTT. Protein: CASSSTSGGTDTQYF.

V and J are TRBV6-1 and TRBJ1-1; D is unclear. This CDR3 contains 13 residues. V lost 3 bases, J lost 1 base, and 6 bases lay in between. Germline values: CDR1 MNHNS, CDR2 SASEGT. CDR3 residues: CASSDTQNTEAFF. In nucleotides, the CDR3 is TGTGCCAGCAGTGATACACAGAACACTGAAGCTTTCTTT.

This clone was picked up a small number of times. The CDR3 loop reads CASSGQGVNTEAFF. In nucleotides, the CDR3 is TGTGCCAGCAGTGGACAGGGTGTGAACACTGAAGCTTTCTTT. The chain is built from TRBV2 and TRBJ1-1; 7 bases fit TRBD1. J gave up 0 bases and V 4 bases, and 2 bases lay outside the gene matches. Germline assignment: CDR1 SNHLY and CDR2 FYNNEI. This CDR3 is 14 amino acids long.

The genes are TRBV7-3 and TRBJ2-3, with D perhaps matching TRBD2 (6 bases). The CDR3 runs 14 residues. CDR1 SGHTA and CDR2 FQGTGA come from the germline V gene. Trimming shortened V by 0 bases and J by 6 bases, and 10 bases separated the two germline ends. CDR3 in amino acids: CASSLTGTWDTQYF. The CDR3 nucleotides read TGTGCCAGCAGCTTAACCGGGACTTGGGATACGCAGTATTTT.

The chain is built from TRBV5-1 and TRBJ2-5, with no clear D. V was pared by 3 bases and J by 8 bases, with 8 bases between. CDR1 SGHRS and CDR2 YFSETQ come from the germline V gene. The CDR3 covers 11 residues. As DNA, the CDR3 is TGCGCCAGCAGCTCCAGCGTAACCCAGTACTTC. It is translated as CASSSSVTQYF. The variable domain in full, with the rest retrieved from reference TRBV5-1 and TRBJ2-5, is KAGVTQTPRYLIKTRGQQVTLSCSPISGHRSVSWYQQTPGQGLQFLFEYFSETQRNKGNFPGRFSGRQFSNSRSEMNVSTLELGDSALYLCASSSSVTQYFGPGTRLLVL.

This chain connects TRBV5-6 to TRBJ1-1; D is possibly TRBD1 (5 bases). Per the germline V gene, CDR1 is SGHDT and CDR2 is YYEEEE. V was pared by 5 bases and J by 0 bases, with 11 bases between. The CDR3 is made up of 14 amino acids. The CDR3 protein is CASSPTVMNTEAFF. CDR3 sequence (DNA): TGTGCCAGCAGTCCGACAGTGATGAACACTGAAGCTTTCTTT.

This clone showed up just once. This chain links TRBV15 with TRBJ1-4; 9 bases match TRBD1. The CDR3 spans 16 residues. Germline CDR1 is LNHNV and CDR2 is YYDKDF (reference sequence). The V gene end was trimmed by 0 bases and the J gene end by 5 bases; junction bases not matched to a gene: 4. CDR3 bases: TGTGCCACCAGCAGAGATTGGGACAGGGACAATGAAAAACTGTTTTTT. The encoded protein is CATSRDWDRDNEKLFF.

This sequence joins TRBV28 and TRBJ2-1; 9 bases are a match to TRBD1. Unmatched junction bases numbered 10, after V lost 6 bases and J lost 7 bases. The CDR3 covers 15 residues. Germline V gene data show CDR1 as MDHEN and CDR2 as SYDVKM. CDR3 sequence: CASSLTGGKANEQFF. For the CDR3, the DNA is TGTGCCAGCAGCTTAACAGGGGGCAAAGCTAATGAGCAGTTCTTC.